This T cell receptor (beta chain) is drawn from a study of blood T cells in healthy people across ages. The donors, healthy Caucasians from Russia, were aged roughly 6 to 95. CDR3 length equals 15 residues. Germline values: CDR1 SGDLS, CDR2 YYNGEE. V lost 3 bases to trimming and J lost 1 base, with 12 bases between them. With a J-beta primer mix and a sample-barcoded 5' primer, a second PCR ran roughly 6 to 11 cycles. Individual samples furnished no less than 2.5 million CDR3-containing paired-end reads apiece. TCRdb re-analysed the 5' RACE reads in MiXCR, keeping a single row per CDR3 protein. This sample has about 750,000 distinct CDR3 sequences, with 53% found just once.

The source of this sequence is a man older than 75 in good health. The chain is built from TRBV9 and TRBJ2-3, with D uncertain. The sequenced sample consisted of blood. The CDR3 loop reads CASSGHGGGTDTQYF. The CDR3 DNA follows: TGTGCCAGCAGCGGACATGGTGGGGGCACAGATACGCAGTATTTT.